This T cell receptor beta chain stems from a study of T cells after yellow fever vaccination (dated by TCRdb to the late 2010s). Study-wide context: The SMART-Seq v4 Ultra Low Input RNA kit was used to prepare libraries from fractions with low cell numbers. Two healthy male donors, one aged 18 to 30 and one aged 30 to 40 years, were included in the cohort. Blood was collected at multiple timepoints before and after primary and secondary immunization, and bulk PBMC replicates and cell subsets were isolated. Bulk TCR alpha and beta repertoires were sequenced longitudinally to track T-cell clones before and after primary and booster YFV17D yellow fever vaccination. What the study reported, not specific to this receptor: Most clones expanded after primary vaccination (96% of CD4 and roughly 90% of CD8) were re-detected after the booster, suggesting that broad memory maintenance occurred. A small share of clonotypes was detected in both CD4 and CD8 compartments, with the overlap likely arising from convergent recombination. Because the study included only two donors, the extent to which the findings can be generalized is limited. The secondary T-cell response was found to be weaker but faster than the primary response, with a peak reached on day 5 rather than on day 15. Computational filtering was required because FACS-sorted repertoires could contain abundant contaminating clonotypes from the bulk population.

The listed sequencing device is Illumina NovaSeq 6000. Synthesis of TCR cDNA relied on 5'RACE template switching, a step that introduced a universal primer site along with unique molecular identifiers. cDNA synthesis was primed from both the TCR alpha and TCR beta constant segments. Two PCR steps were used to amplify libraries, with sample barcodes and sequencing adapters being added in the second step. Libraries were sequenced on Illumina HiSeq 2500 (2x100 bp) or NovaSeq (2x150 bp). Per the original workflow: Demultiplexing of reads and collapsing into UMI consensus sequences were performed with MIGEC, and V(D)J alignment was carried out with MiXCR. Vaccine-responding clonotypes were defined with edgeR using replicate PBMC samples, requiring FDR below 0.01 and a log2 fold change above 5 up to day 15. Each bulk clonotype was labeled CD4 or CD8 based on which sequenced repertoire, CD4 or CD8, contained the clonotype at higher abundance. In-frame beta chains were kept once TCRdb had trimmed the public reads at Q25 with fastp and called clones with MiXCR. Records with the same CDR3 protein are collapsed into one entry carrying the most frequent genes and DNA. Here the V and J calls rest on TCRdb's processing, not on the authors' analysis. Present in this sample are about 300,000 distinct CDR3 sequences, around 10% of which were seen just once. The ten largest clones add up to 3% to 4% of the sample.

The CDR3 spans 15 residues, from the cysteine through the phenylalanine. Solely the CDR3 DNA is kept, with 45 bases framed from the first base. From a lookup of the germline V gene, CDR1 and CDR2 are MGHDK and SYGVNS. V is cut by 1 base and J by 5 bases, and the space between the germline ends is 14 bases. A remark on this clonotype: Its antigen is still unknown. No base qualities exist here, and no much larger clone lies one base off it.

Interpreted using the paper, the treatment or condition label stands for: live attenuated yellow fever vaccine strain. A standard Ficoll-Paque protocol was used to isolate PBMCs from peripheral blood. CD4 and CD8 T-cell fractions were isolated with Dynabeads CD4 and CD8 positive selection kits. TriZol was used to extract RNA from bulk PBMCs, CD4 and CD8 fractions, and dextramer-positive and dextramer-negative fractions. The chain was built from TRBV25-1 and TRBJ1-2; the D gene identity is not certain. This receptor was obtained from a man aged 18 to 29 who received the YFV17D yellow fever vaccine. Sample: CD4+ T cells sorted from PBMCs, taken 5 days after the yellow fever booster vaccination. CDR3 region: CASSESAAGEYGYTF. The DNA is as follows: TGTGCCAGCAGTGAATCGGCGGCGGGCGAATATGGCTACACCTTC.